This is a list of T cell receptor beta chains from one sample in a study of T cells after yellow fever vaccination. Using its own MiXCR run on the 5' RACE reads, TCRdb lists one record per CDR3 protein. This repertoire shows 340,000 or so distinct CDR3 sequences, approximately 13% found once; its top ten account for 3.2%. Sequencing was performed on CD4+ T cells sorted from PBMCs, taken 15 days after the yellow fever booster vaccination. Every receptor here comes from a man aged 18 to 30 who received the YFV17D yellow fever vaccine. CDR3s include the opening cysteine and the closing phenylalanine or tryptophan.

J	V	CDR3
TRBJ2-5	TRBV28	CASRRGGQETQYF
TRBJ1-1	TRBV5-6	CASSLGVPLTGYAFF
TRBJ1-1	TRBV6-2/TRBV6-3	CASSYRVLPPSTEAFF
TRBJ2-1	TRBV7-6	CASSSHRKQFF
TRBJ2-1	TRBV20-1	CSVNRGGYEQFF
TRBJ1-1	TRBV20-1	CSARGQPNTEAFF
TRBJ1-5	TRBV4-1	CASSQVGTGAQPQHF
TRBJ2-7	TRBV27	CASSPLSYEQYF
TRBJ1-1	TRBV4-1	CASSQDQGQAWTEAFF
TRBJ2-5	TRBV4-3	CASSQTGWLARETQYF
TRBJ2-4	TRBV20-1	CSASSQGNIQYF
TRBJ2-1	TRBV5-5	CASSFGPGSPNEQFF
TRBJ1-6	TRBV6-1	CASNQGRVSPLHF
TRBJ2-1	TRBV4-3	CASSRNSGGSYNEQFF
TRBJ2-2	TRBV7-2	CASSLIAGATGELFF
TRBJ1-1	TRBV4-3	CASSLQGRAFF
TRBJ2-1	TRBV4-1	CASSRADYNEQFF
TRBJ2-2	TRBV10-3	CAISVNREPGELFF
TRBJ1-1	TRBV4-3	CASRLREGTEAFF
TRBJ2-2	TRBV12-3/TRBV12-4	CASSFRGGAFTGELFF
TRBJ1-6	TRBV7-2	CASSLAGASNNSPLHF
TRBJ2-2	TRBV20-1	CSVKRGVPNTGELFF
TRBJ2-4	TRBV4-3	CASSPRFAGTENIQYF
TRBJ2-3	TRBV9	CASSGGTGDTTDTQYF
TRBJ2-1	TRBV9	CASSVGPLRGTNEQFF
TRBJ2-7	TRBV24-1	CATSAWRTGGSEEQYF
TRBJ2-1	TRBV20-1	CSALSGLYNEQFF
TRBJ1-1	TRBV7-9	CASTLLMNTEAFF
TRBJ2-3	TRBV6-6	CASSSGTVASTDTQYF
TRBJ2-7	TRBV6-6	CASSYARKYEQYF
TRBJ2-1	TRBV12-5	CASGLSLAGGRVF
TRBJ2-5	TRBV6-1	CDSSARGETQYF
TRBJ1-6	TRBV6-5	CASSYGTFNSPLHF
TRBJ1-5	TRBV19	CASSISPNQPQHF
TRBJ1-6	TRBV7-2	CASSPPGHSSYNSPLHF
TRBJ1-2	TRBV12-3/TRBV12-4	CASRNRKEGYTF
TRBJ2-2	TRBV4-3	CASSQDAGQGSGELFF
TRBJ2-3	TRBV29-1	CSVAGTGDTDTQYF
TRBJ2-3	TRBV12-5	CASGLRQRGGADTQYF
TRBJ2-1	TRBV20-1	CSARTSGGVSYNEQFF
TRBJ2-7	TRBV7-3	CASSPLGRAHEQYF
TRBJ2-3	TRBV4-1	CASSRTWTSGATDTQYF
TRBJ2-1	TRBV3-1	CASSQGDWGEQFF
TRBJ2-3	TRBV7-2	CASSLAGGPWTDTQYF
TRBJ2-3	TRBV11-2	CASSLDRGGPGTQYF
TRBJ2-1	TRBV20-1	CSARGQGPASYNEQFF
TRBJ2-5	TRBV7-9	CASANEETQYF
TRBJ2-3	TRBV11-2	CASSSDRDRGGTDTQYF
TRBJ2-7	TRBV30	CAWSSQAAYEQYF